Given below is one TCR beta chain in context. The sample originates from a study of control samples from healthy donors and cancer patients. Germline CDR1 and CDR2: LGHDT and YNNKEL (reference sequence). V was trimmed by 3 bases and J by 2 bases, leaving 11 bases between them. The CDR3 runs to 15 residues. Here immunoSEQ multiplex PCR was the method, and the copy in TCRdb shows in-frame clones only, minus some. The sample includes 100,000 to 150,000 clones, 85% to 95% of them seen just once. V usage is TRBV3-1 (or the pseudogene TRBV3-2) and J usage is TRBJ2-1; either TRBD1 or TRBD2 may fit D (5 bases each). The sequence was obtained from a man older than 75 with head and neck cancer. The sequencing sample was made of PBMCs. CDR3 protein: CASSHRDLPYNEQFF. The CDR3 DNA reads TGTGCCAGCAGCCACCGGGACCTCCCCTACAATGAGCAGTTCTTC.